The rows below give T cell receptor beta chains drawn from one sample of a study of radiotherapy plus CTLA-4 blockade in lung cancer. TCRdb's copy holds only in-frame clones and misses some; the assay was immunoSEQ multiplex PCR. Here the sample spans 90,000 to 100,000 clones, 65% to 85% being singletons. Sequencing was performed on peripheral blood, taken from a patient treated with radiotherapy plus ipilimumab. These receptor sequences come from a human donor with non-small cell lung cancer who had a partial response to radiotherapy plus ipilimumab. Some clones in this sample may be carry-over from other donors' samples. Each CDR3 is given with its conserved first and last residue. Not all rows give a size; the values are once, few, many and, for expanded clones, a class.

V	size	J	CDR3
TRBV1	-	TRBJ2-5	CTSSTYRDVQETQYF
TRBV5-4	-	TRBJ1-1	CASSTGQLNTEAFF
TRBV5-6	-	TRBJ1-6	CASSFFGNSPLHF
TRBV28	-	TRBJ2-2	CASSLYRNTGELFF
TRBV6-5	-	TRBJ1-4	CASSYLTGTKAEKLFF
TRBV5-4	medium-sized	TRBJ1-2	CASSLGGAAGDGYTF
TRBV7-6	-	TRBJ2-5	CASSLSGERTQYF
TRBV7-9	-	TRBJ1-2	CASSTRGDGLSGYTF
TRBV28	-	TRBJ2-7	CASSSRTGSYEQYF
TRBV11-2	-	TRBJ1-2	CASSLARYYGYTF
TRBV10-3	many	TRBJ1-5	CAISEPGSNQPQHF
TRBV9	-	TRBJ1-6	CASSVGDRGNSPLHF
TRBV7-6	-	TRBJ2-7	CASSSILTGGEVNEQYF
TRBV7-8	-	TRBJ1-5	CASSLERGLQGATGQPQHF